A selection of T cell receptor beta chains follows, all from one sample in a study of T cell responses to AZD1222 COVID-19 vaccine. This table comes from immunoSEQ multiplex PCR, and its TCRdb copy is limited to in-frame clones, with some not included. Of about 180,000 clones detected, roughly 94% appear once; the ten largest clones hold around 1.5%. Sequencing was performed on peripheral blood, taken 28 days after the second AZD1222 dose. These receptors were collected from an adult who received the AZD1222 COVID-19 vaccine. Both conserved end residues are part of each CDR3. The D gene is left open where the match is weak. Only some rows state a clone size, as once, few, many or a class for expanded clones.

abundance	v_gene	j_gene	d_gene	CDR3nt	CDR3aa
.	TRBV18	TRBJ2-3	.	TGTGCCAGCTCACCATCAGGGAGGGATACGCAGTATTTT	CASSPSGRDTQYF
.	TRBV6-5	TRBJ1-3	.	TGTGCCAGCAGTTACGGGACGGGGAGCTCTGGAAACACCATATATTTT	CASSYGTGSSGNTIYF
.	TRBV6-5	TRBJ2-7	.	TGTGCCAGCAGCAGGGGGGCAGGGGCCTACGAGCAGTACTTC	CASSRGAGAYEQYF
.	TRBV11-3	TRBJ1-5	.	TGTGCCAGCAGCCCCCAGCGCGACCGGGCTGCTGTGTGCAATCAGCCCCAGCATTTT	CASSPQRDRAAVCNQPQHF
.	TRBV28	TRBJ1-2	.	TGTGCCAGCAGTTTAGAACACTATGGCTACACCTTC	CASSLEHYGYTF
once	TRBV5-1	TRBJ2-1	TRBD2	TGCGCCAGCAGCTTTCGTGGACTAGCGGTTCTTGAGCAGTTCTTC	CASSFRGLAVLEQFF
.	TRBV2	TRBJ2-5	TRBD2	TGTGCCAGCAGTGGAGCGGGAGAAAAAGAGACCCAGTACTTC	CASSGAGEKETQYF
.	TRBV27	TRBJ2-7	TRBD2	TGTGCCCGCAGCCGCCGGGGGGGAGGCTCCTACGAGCAGTACTTC	CARSRRGGGSYEQYF
.	TRBV13	TRBJ2-3	.	TGTGCCAGCAGCTTAGACCGGGATACGCAGTATTTT	CASSLDRDTQYF
.	TRBV2	TRBJ1-6	.	TGTGCCAGCAGTGTTGGGATATCGGGCTCACCCCTCCACTTT	CASSVGISGSPLHF
.	TRBV29-1	TRBJ1-3	TRBD1	TGCAGCGTTTTTGACAGGGGAATAGGAAACACCATATATTTT	CSVFDRGIGNTIYF
.	TRBV6-5	TRBJ1-4	TRBD1	TGTGCCAGCAGTTTGAGGGGGCGTGAAAAACTGTTTTTT	CASSLRGREKLFF
.	TRBV11-1	TRBJ2-5	.	TGTGCCAGCAGCTTAGGGTACAGGAGATACCAAGAGACCCAGTACTTC	CASSLGYRRYQETQYF
.	TRBV24-1	TRBJ2-1	TRBD2	TGTGCCACCAGTGGGGGGGGACTAGCAAAGTTGAATGAGCAGTTCTTC	CATSGGGLAKLNEQFF
.	TRBV5-1	TRBJ2-7	.	TGCGCCAGCAGTGACCGGGATTACGACTACGAGCAGTACTTC	CASSDRDYDYEQYF
.	TRBV29-1	TRBJ2-7	TRBD1	TGCAGCGTTGAGGGACAGGGACCCTACGAGCAGTACTTC	CSVEGQGPYEQYF
.	TRBV19	TRBJ1-1	TRBD1	TGTGCCAGTAGACCTGGGACAGGGGTACTGAACACTGAAGCTTTCTTT	CASRPGTGVLNTEAFF
.	TRBV15	TRBJ2-7	TRBD1	TGTGCCACCAGCCCCCGGACAGGAACCTACGAGCAGTACTTC	CATSPRTGTYEQYF
once	TRBV5-1	TRBJ1-2	.	TGCGCCAGCAGCTTGGAGGGGGTTAGGGACTCAAGAGGTGGCTACACCTTC	CASSLEGVRDSRGGYTF
.	TRBV11-2	TRBJ2-5	TRBD2	TGTGCCAGCACCCGTCTCCGGACTAGCGGGGCGACCCAGTACTTC	CASTRLRTSGATQYF
.	TRBV5-6	TRBJ2-6	.	TGTGCCAGCAGCCTCCCTCCGCCTGGGGCCAACGTCCTGACTTTC	CASSLPPPGANVLTF
.	TRBV30	TRBJ1-2	.	TGTGCCTGGAGAGCAGGGGCGCGCATCTATGGCTACACCTTC	CAWRAGARIYGYTF
.	TRBV18	TRBJ1-1	.	TGTGCCAGCTCACCACGATCACGGGTGAACACTGAAGCTTTCTTT	CASSPRSRVNTEAFF
.	TRBV6-2/TRBV6-3	TRBJ2-7	TRBD2	TGTGCCAGCAGTGCTAGCGGGAGAAGTCTAGCCGAGCAGTACTTC	CASSASGRSLAEQYF
.	TRBV11-2	TRBJ1-1	.	TGTGCCAGCAGCTTAGATCTGGGCATGAACACTGAAGCTTTCTTT	CASSLDLGMNTEAFF
.	TRBV4-3	TRBJ2-1	.	TGCGCCAGCAGCCAGGAACCACAGGGAAATGAGCAGTTCTTC	CASSQEPQGNEQFF